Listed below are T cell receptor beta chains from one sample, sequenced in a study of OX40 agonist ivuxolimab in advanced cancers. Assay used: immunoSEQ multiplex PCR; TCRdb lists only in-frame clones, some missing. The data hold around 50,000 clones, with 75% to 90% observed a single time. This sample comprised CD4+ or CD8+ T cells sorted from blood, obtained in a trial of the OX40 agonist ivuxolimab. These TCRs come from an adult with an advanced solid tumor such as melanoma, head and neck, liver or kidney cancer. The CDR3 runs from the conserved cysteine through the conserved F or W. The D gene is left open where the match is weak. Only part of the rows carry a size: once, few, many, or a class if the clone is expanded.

TGTGCCAGCAGCTTGGCCGAGGGGAAAAATTCACCCCTCCACTTT	CASSLAEGKNSPLHF	TRBV5-4	TRBJ1-6	.	.
TGTGCCAGCAGGTTCGGGGTGGCAGTCGGGGCTAATGAAAAACTGTTTTTT	CASRFGVAVGANEKLFF	TRBV2	TRBJ1-4	.	.
TGTGCCACCAAGAAGAACACCGGGGAGCTGTTTTTT	CATKKNTGELFF	TRBV6-6	TRBJ2-2	.	.
TGCAGCGTTTGGGAGGGAACTTCGGAGACCCAGTACTTC	CSVWEGTSETQYF	TRBV29-1	TRBJ2-5	TRBD2	.
TGCGCCAGCAGCTTGGGTGTGGATACGCAGTATTTT	CASSLGVDTQYF	TRBV5-1	TRBJ2-3	.	.
TGTGCCAGCACCCCCCCGGGGCGCGATACGCAGTATTTT	CASTPPGRDTQYF	TRBV6-5	TRBJ2-3	.	.
TGCGCCAGCAGCCAAGGACAGGGGCCCGACGAGCAGTACTTC	CASSQGQGPDEQYF	TRBV4-3	TRBJ2-7	TRBD1	.
TGTGCCAGCAGCGCACAGGGGGCCGGCACAGATACGCAGTATTTT	CASSAQGAGTDTQYF	TRBV2	TRBJ2-3	TRBD1	.
TGTGCCAGCAGAGAAGGGACCACACCGCCGAAGTTCTTC	CASREGTTPPKFF	TRBV2	TRBJ2-1	.	few
TGTGCCAGCAGCGTGGGTAGGGGGGTCACAGATACGCAGTATTTT	CASSVGRGVTDTQYF	TRBV9	TRBJ2-3	.	.
TGTGCCAGCAGTTCGGGACAGGGGTACACTGAAGCTTTCTTT	CASSSGQGYTEAFF	TRBV6-6	TRBJ1-1	TRBD1	.
TGTGCCAGCTCCAACGGACAGGAAGCTTACACTGAAGCTTTCTTT	CASSNGQEAYTEAFF	TRBV18	TRBJ1-1	TRBD1	.
TGTGCCAGTACCCTCCGGGGCCAGTTTTATAGCAATCAGCCCCAGCATTTT	CASTLRGQFYSNQPQHF	TRBV19	TRBJ1-5	.	.
TGTGCCAGTAGTGAACAGGGATATAGCAATCAGCCCCAGCATTTT	CASSEQGYSNQPQHF	TRBV19	TRBJ1-5	.	.
TGCGCCAGCAGCCGGGCCCAGGGATACGAGCAGTACTTC	CASSRAQGYEQYF	TRBV4-1	TRBJ2-7	.	.
TGTGCCGCCTCGACAGGCACTAGCAATCAGCCCCAGCATTTT	CAASTGTSNQPQHF	TRBV10-3	TRBJ1-5	.	.
TGTGCCAGCACCCAAGAAGGGTGGGGGTATGAGACCCAGTACTTC	CASTQEGWGYETQYF	TRBV6-6	TRBJ2-5	.	.
TGTGCCAGCAGTTTGATGGGGGTCGGTACCGGGGAGCTGTTTTTT	CASSLMGVGTGELFF	TRBV28	TRBJ2-2	.	.
TGTGCCAGCTCACTACTACCGGGACAGGGGGCGCCTACGCAGTATTTT	CASSLLPGQGAPTQYF	TRBV18	TRBJ2-3	TRBD1	once
TGTGCCAGCAGCTGGGGCCTTACCGGGGAGCTGTTTTTT	CASSWGLTGELFF	TRBV11-3	TRBJ2-2	.	.
TGTGCCAGCAGCTCCCTGGACAGAGGAATAGGAAACACCATATATTTT	CASSSLDRGIGNTIYF	TRBV11-2	TRBJ1-3	.	.
TGTGCCTGGAGTGTACCGGAGACCCCCCAGTACTTC	CAWSVPETPQYF	TRBV30	TRBJ2-5	.	.
TGTGCCAGTAGTATGGAACAGGCTAGCAGGGGAGCTTTCTTT	CASSMEQASRGAFF	TRBV19	TRBJ1-1	.	.
TGTGCCAGCAGTTTATACTCAGGGGGAGAGACCCAGTACTTC	CASSLYSGGETQYF	TRBV27	TRBJ2-5	TRBD1	few
TGTGCCAGCAGTCCCGGTCAGGGGCGGGGAGGCTACACCTTC	CASSPGQGRGGYTF	TRBV7-9	TRBJ1-2	.	.
TGTGCCAGCAGTTCCCTAGCGGGAGAACACCCTGAGCAGTTCTTC	CASSSLAGEHPEQFF	TRBV6-1	TRBJ2-1	TRBD2	.
TGTGCCAGCTCAACGGGACAGGAGAACTATGGCTACACCTTC	CASSTGQENYGYTF	TRBV18	TRBJ1-2	TRBD1	.
TGTGCCAGCAGCCAGGGGACAAACTATGGCTACACCTTC	CASSQGTNYGYTF	TRBV11-2	TRBJ1-2	.	.
TGTGCCAGCACCCGTATGAACACTGAAGCTTTCTTT	CASTRMNTEAFF	TRBV28	TRBJ1-1	.	.
TGTGCCAGCAGCCGACGTCGAGACAGCAATCAGCCCCAGCATTTT	CASSRRRDSNQPQHF	TRBV6-5	TRBJ1-5	.	.
TGTGCCAGCAGCTTAGGTCCACGGGGCTACACCTTC	CASSLGPRGYTF	TRBV7-2	TRBJ1-2	.	.
TGTGCCAGCAGTGAACAGGGGCCTGGTGAGCAGTTCTTC	CASSEQGPGEQFF	TRBV2	TRBJ2-1	.	.
TGCGCCAGCAGCCAGAACGTGGCTAACTATGGCTACACCTTC	CASSQNVANYGYTF	TRBV4-3	TRBJ1-2	.	.